These 26 T cell receptor beta chains came from one sample sequenced in a study of monozygotic twins with inflammatory bowel disease. TCRdb re-called the 5' RACE reads; every CDR3 protein appears as one record, without DNA. This sample's table reports around 220,000 distinct CDR3 sequences. What was sequenced was blood. Receptor source: a human donor with ulcerative colitis or Crohn's disease, or a healthy co-twin of an affected twin (not recorded which).

CDR3 in amino acids: CSVEGTEMNTEAFF. The chain has TRBV29-1 and TRBJ1-1; absent DNA, TCRdb's TRBD1 call cannot be checked. Germline CDR1 SQVTM, CDR2 ANQGSEA. This CDR3 has 14 residues.

This rearrangement joins TRBV5-6 to TRBJ2-5; TCRdb gives TRBD1 as the D gene, but with no DNA this cannot be confirmed. There are 15 residues in the CDR3. The germline gives CDR1 SGHDT, CDR2 YYEEEE. The CDR3 loop is CASSWSVQGKETQYF.

This chain joins TRBV7-9 and TRBJ2-1; lacking DNA, the TRBD1 call made by TCRdb goes unchecked. Germline assignment: CDR1 SEHNR and CDR2 FQNEAQ (reference sequence). The CDR3 loop spans 15 amino acids. The CDR3 is CASSLVLGDYNEQFF.

The chain uses TRBV5-1 and TRBJ2-3; TCRdb gives TRBD2 as the D gene, but with no DNA this cannot be confirmed. This CDR3 contains 14 residues. Looked up from germline, CDR1 is SGHRS and CDR2 is YFSETQ. CDR3: CASSLGLAVDTQYF. The full variable domain, its missing parts supplied by reference TRBV5-1 and TRBJ2-3, is KAGVTQTPRYLIKTRGQQVTLSCSPISGHRSVSWYQQTPGQGLQFLFEYFSETQRNKGNFPGRFSGRQFSNSRSEMNVSTLELGDSALYLCASSLGLAVDTQYFGPGTRLTVL.

The V call is TRBV12-3 or TRBV12-4, the J call TRBJ2-7; the TCRdb call, TRBD2, lacks DNA for checking. This CDR3 region has 15 residues. The CDR3 sequence: CASSPIAGVAQEQYF.

The CDR3 loop is CASIYESGGEQFF. This chain uses TRBV5-6 with TRBJ2-1; TCRdb proposes TRBD2, but this gene call is untestable without DNA. The V gene's germline CDR1 is SGHDT and CDR2 YYEEEE. The CDR3 length is 13 residues.

The rearrangement joins TRBV5-1 to TRBJ2-1; the TRBD1 assignment by TCRdb is unverifiable without DNA. In germline, CDR1 is SGHRS, CDR2 YFSETQ. The CDR3 extends over 15 amino acids. The CDR3 is CASTAGTQMTNEQFF.

The chain has TRBV5-1 and TRBJ2-7; there is no DNA to check the TCRdb D call of TRBD1. Germline V gene data show CDR1 as SGHRS and CDR2 as YFSETQ. This CDR3 spans 15 amino acids. This chain's CDR3 is CASSTTGTGAYEQYF. Full variable domain (rest looked up from reference TRBV5-1 and TRBJ2-7): KAGVTQTPRYLIKTRGQQVTLSCSPISGHRSVSWYQQTPGQGLQFLFEYFSETQRNKGNFPGRFSGRQFSNSRSEMNVSTLELGDSALYLCASSTTGTGAYEQYFGPGTRLTVT.

The chain is built from TRBV12-3 or TRBV12-4 and TRBJ1-2; lacking DNA, the TRBD1 call made by TCRdb goes unchecked. The CDR3 covers 15 residues. CDR3 loop: CASSFRQGAGYGYTF.

The chain combines TRBV20-1 with TRBJ2-7. The CDR3 length is 15 residues. The germline V gene has CDR1 DFQATT and CDR2 SNEGSKA (reference sequence). CDR3 loop: CSARENGWGSYEQYF.

V is TRBV20-1 and J is TRBJ2-5. The germline V gene encodes CDR1 DFQATT and CDR2 SNEGSKA (reference sequence). The CDR3 length is 13 residues. The CDR3 reads CSASGEYQETQYF.

This chain links TRBV5-1 with TRBJ1-1; there is no DNA to check the TCRdb D call of TRBD1. This CDR3 is built from 13 residues. Looked up from germline, CDR1 is SGHRS and CDR2 is YFSETQ. CDR3 residues: CASSQRGYNEAFF.

The rearrangement joins TRBV7-2 to TRBJ1-2. The germline gives CDR1 SGHTA, CDR2 FQGNSA. This CDR3 is built from 13 residues. The CDR3: CASSSGYRDGYTF.

The CDR3 loop reads CASSPGTSFNEILFF. The chain joins TRBV14 to TRBJ1-4; the TRBD1 assignment by TCRdb is unverifiable without DNA. Looked up from germline, CDR1 is SGHDN and CDR2 is FVKESK. This CDR3 has 15 amino acids.

CDR3 residues: CASSPGLAGNEQFF. The chain has TRBV27 and TRBJ2-1; TCRdb gives TRBD2 as the D gene, but with no DNA this cannot be confirmed. The CDR3 has 14 amino acids. Germline V gene sequence: CDR1 MNHEY, CDR2 SMNVEV (reference sequence).

The gene calls are TRBV10-3 and TRBJ2-2. The CDR3 consists of 12 residues. In germline, CDR1 is ENHRY, CDR2 SYGVKD. This CDR3 is CAISGNTGELFF.

The rearrangement links TRBV20-1 to TRBJ2-3; no DNA is available, so the TRBD1 call from TCRdb remains unchecked. This CDR3 has 14 residues. Germline V gene data show CDR1 as DFQATT and CDR2 as SNEGSKA (reference sequence). CDR3 region: CSAPRGGGTDTQYF.

The genes are TRBV29-1 and TRBJ1-1; absent DNA, TCRdb's TRBD1 call cannot be checked. Looked up from germline, CDR1 is SQVTM and CDR2 is ANQGSEA. The CDR3 consists of 13 residues. CDR3 sequence reads: CSVSLDSNTEAFF.

This chain connects TRBV7-3 to TRBJ1-2. The CDR3 spans 14 residues. Looked up from germline, CDR1 is SGHTA and CDR2 is FQGTGA. The CDR3 sequence is CASGAGPGSYGYTF.

V is TRBV29-1 and J is TRBJ2-2; absent DNA, TCRdb's TRBD1 call cannot be checked. CDR1 is SQVTM and CDR2 is ANQGSEA in the germline V gene. There are 13 residues in the CDR3. CDR3 protein: CSVAGTWPGELFF.

The CDR3 here is CASSFFRLAGGPGEQYF. This chain joins TRBV28 and TRBJ2-3; TCRdb gives TRBD2 as the D gene, but with no DNA this cannot be confirmed. The length of the CDR3 is 17 residues. Germline-derived CDR1 and CDR2 are MDHEN and SYDVKM.

The V call is TRBV5-5, the J call TRBJ1-5. CDR1 and CDR2 from the germline V gene are SGHKS and YYEKEE (reference sequence). The CDR3 contains 14 residues. Here the CDR3 reads CASSQEPINQPQHF.

The rearrangement uses TRBV4-1 and TRBJ1-1; TCRdb picks TRBD1, but there is no DNA to check that call. This CDR3 contains 16 residues. The germline CDR1 and CDR2 sequences are MGHRA and YSYEKL. This CDR3 reads CASSQDGQGSFTEAFF.

This sequence joins TRBV6-1 and TRBJ1-1; TCRdb indicates TRBD1, and absent DNA this call remains unverified. Germline loops: CDR1 MNHNS, CDR2 SASEGT. The CDR3 runs 15 residues. The CDR3 spells CASSPDRGEHTEAFF.

The chain joins TRBV10-2 to TRBJ1-1. The length of the CDR3 is 14 residues. Germline V gives CDR1 WSHSY, CDR2 SAAADI. CDR3 protein: CASSESTVNTEAFF.

This sequence joins TRBV5-1 and TRBJ1-1; TCRdb outputs TRBD1, but without DNA this stays unchecked. Looked up from germline, CDR1 is SGHRS and CDR2 is YFSETQ. The CDR3 extends over 16 amino acids. The CDR3 region is CASSLGGAYGREMAFF.